The source of this TCR beta chain is a study of T cell responses to AZD1222 COVID-19 vaccine. Germline V gives CDR1 KGHDR, CDR2 SFDVKD. The CDR3 sequence is 15 residues long. Trimming removed 7 bases at V and 3 bases at J, with 16 bases between. This clone was recorded once. Some clones are missing from TCRdb's copy, which holds only in-frame ones; the method was immunoSEQ multiplex PCR. The sample yields roughly 120,000 clones, roughly 91% seen once. The TCR originated in an adult who received the AZD1222 COVID-19 vaccine. The material was peripheral blood, obtained 28 days after the second AZD1222 dose. The chain is built from TRBV24-1 and TRBJ2-3; D is possibly TRBD2 (6 bases). The CDR3, as DNA: TGTGCCACCAGCGCGGGACTCCCCTTGACAGATACGCAGTATTTT. Amino acids: CATSAGLPLTDTQYF.